The 26 T cell receptor beta chains below come from one sample, sequenced in a study of radiation and T cells in renal cell carcinoma. TCRdb's copy holds only in-frame clones and misses some; the assay was immunoSEQ multiplex PCR. The data contain some 81,000 clones, around 89% of them singletons. As for time point: blood 4 weeks post-SBRT, at nephrectomy. Treatment of the sample: 15 Gy SBRT to primary tumor, nephrectomy 4 weeks later. The sequences come from blood, collected from a patient whose treatment included radiotherapy and nephrectomy. All receptors derive from an older woman with renal cell carcinoma.

The chain uses TRBV7-3 and TRBJ1-2; D may be TRBD1 (5 bases). Germline V gene sequence: CDR1 SGHTA, CDR2 FQGTGA. This CDR3 comprises 16 residues. With 2 bases removed from V and 4 bases from J, the gap between germline ends came to 17 bases. In nucleotides, the CDR3 is TGTGCCAGCAGCTTACGGCCCGGGGGGTTCATCTATGGCTACACCTTC. This gives the protein CASSLRPGGFIYGYTF.

The rearrangement links TRBV19 to TRBJ1-2; D unresolved. Trimming cost V 5 bases and J 6 bases, with 19 bases left between them. This CDR3 comprises 15 residues. CDR1 and CDR2 (germline): LNHDA, SQIVND (reference sequence). CDR3 amino acids: CASSERRGWNDGYTF. In nucleotides, the CDR3 is TGTGCCAGTAGTGAGCGTCGTGGGTGGAACGATGGCTACACCTTC.

V and J are TRBV5-1 and TRBJ1-1; 7 bases agree with TRBD1. This CDR3 is 15 amino acids long. With 3 bases clipped from V and 0 bases from J, the junction kept 5 bases outside the gene matches. CDR1 and CDR2 (germline): SGHRS, YFSETQ. The CDR3 DNA sequence: TGCGCCAGCAGCTCTGGACAGGCCATGAACACTGAAGCTTTCTTT. The encoded protein is CASSSGQAMNTEAFF.

This chain joins TRBV7-9 and TRBJ1-2, with D hard to call. The CDR3 loop spans 15 amino acids. Per the germline V gene, CDR1 is SEHNR and CDR2 is FQNEAQ (reference sequence). The V and J ends lost 5 bases and 4 bases respectively, with 17 bases between them. The CDR3 loop is CASSPRGGWSYGYTF. CDR3 DNA sequence: TGTGCCAGCAGCCCGCGGGGAGGGTGGAGCTATGGCTACACCTTC.

This clone has only one observation. V is TRBV7-8 and J is TRBJ2-1; D call uncertain. CDR1 SGHVS and CDR2 FQNEAQ come from the germline V gene. The CDR3 covers 16 residues. V was cut by 4 bases and J by 5 bases, with 18 bases left in between. Here the CDR3 reads CASSYDHGVADNEQFF. The CDR3 region has the DNA TGTGCCAGCAGCTACGACCACGGTGTCGCCGACAATGAGCAGTTCTTC.

This chain uses TRBV19 with TRBJ2-7; TRBD2 matches 7 bases. Trimming removed 5 bases from V and 2 bases from J; junction bases left unmatched: 12. Germline V gene sequence: CDR1 LNHDA, CDR2 SQIVND (reference sequence). The CDR3 consists of 16 residues. The CDR3, as DNA: TGTGCCAGTAGTCGCGATGGTGGGGGGAGGGCCTACGAGCAGTACTTC. It yields the protein CASSRDGGGRAYEQYF.

J is TRBJ2-5 and V is TRBV7-9; TRBD2 matches 7 bases. The junction had 5 bases not matched to a gene; V was cut back by 5 bases and J by 5 bases. Germline V gives CDR1 SEHNR, CDR2 FQNEAQ (reference sequence). This CDR3 spans 13 amino acids. The CDR3 DNA reads as TGTGCCAGCAGCCCCGGGGGGAGGGAGACCCAGTACTTC. Translated: CASSPGGRETQYF. Variable domain in full (rest from reference TRBV7-9 and TRBJ2-5): DTGVSQNPRHKITKRGQNVTFRCDPISEHNRLYWYRQTLGQGPEFLTYFQNEAQLEKSRLLSDRFSAERPKGSFSTLEIQRTEQGDSAMYLCASSPGGRETQYFGPGTRLLVL.

The V call is TRBV5-6, the J call TRBJ2-5; tentative D call: TRBD1 (7 bases). The CDR3 totals 15 residues. Germline CDR1 is SGHDT and CDR2 is YYEEEE. V was pared by 1 base and J by 1 base, with 11 bases between. CDR3 residues: CASSLSGGSQETQYF. In DNA form, the CDR3 reads TGTGCCAGCAGCTTGTCAGGGGGGAGCCAAGAGACCCAGTACTTC.

The J gene is TRBJ1-5, the V gene TRBV5-6; 8 positions agree with TRBD1. CDR1 is SGHDT, CDR2 YYEEEE, per germline. The CDR3 sequence is 18 residues long. J lost 5 bases, V lost 4 bases, and 17 bases had no gene match. For the CDR3, the DNA is TGTGCCAGCAGCCTCCTAGGCGGGACAGGTAGGCCCGATCAGCCCCAGCATTTT. Protein sequence: CASSLLGGTGRPDQPQHF.

This sequence joins TRBV2 and TRBJ1-5; 7 nucleotides agree with TRBD1. CDR1 is SNHLY, CDR2 FYNNEI, per germline. V lost 11 bases to trimming and J lost 6 bases; unmatched junction nucleotides: 10. CDR3 length: 13 amino acids. CDR3 residues: CAGNRGGSQPQHF. The CDR3 DNA sequence: TGTGCCGGAAACAGGGGAGGCAGTCAGCCCCAGCATTTT.

The table lists this clone with a few counts. The rearrangement joins TRBV21-1 to TRBJ1-5; the D call of TRBD1 is as the table states it, not checked on the DNA. TRBV21-1 is recorded as a pseudogene. The CDR3 consists of 14 residues. In DNA form, the CDR3 reads TGTGCCAGCAGCAAAGTTAGAGGGGGTCAGCCCCAGCATTTT. As protein: CASSKVRGGQPQHF.

V usage is TRBV7-2 and J usage is TRBJ1-2; the D gene is possibly TRBD1 (5 bases). The germline CDR1 and CDR2 sequences are SGHTA and FQGNSA. CDR3 length: 15 residues. V dropped 1 base and J dropped 6 bases, with 15 bases sitting between them. DNA for the CDR3: TGTGCCAGCAGCTTAGAAATGGGGCGACAAAATGGCTACACCTTC. Translated: CASSLEMGRQNGYTF.

The V and J genes are TRBV27 and TRBJ2-6, with D maybe TRBD1 (6 bases). CDR1 MNHEY and CDR2 SMNVEV come from the germline V gene (reference sequence). Trimming removed 7 bases at V and 1 base at J, with 11 bases between. The CDR3 length is 15 residues. CDR3 in amino acids: CASIQDRSGANVLTF. The CDR3 DNA is TGTGCCAGCATCCAGGACAGATCTGGGGCCAACGTCCTGACTTTC.

This chain links TRBV28 with TRBJ2-4, with D unresolved. Germline values: CDR1 MDHEN, CDR2 SYDVKM. This CDR3 contains 17 residues. The V gene lost 5 bases and the J gene lost 3 bases, with 20 bases spanning the gap. Written as DNA, the CDR3 is TGTGCCAGCAGTCCCCCTGGTTGGGCCCGCCGCAAAAACATTCAGTACTTC. Translation: CASSPPGWARRKNIQYF.

This sequence joins TRBV5-1 and TRBJ1-5; D perhaps matches TRBD1 (6 bases). The length of the CDR3 is 14 residues. V gave up 7 bases and J gave up 6 bases, with 17 bases separating them. Germline assignment: CDR1 SGHRS and CDR2 YFSETQ. CDR3: CASAIGQSGQPQHF. In DNA, the CDR3 is TGCGCCAGCGCGATTGGACAGAGCGGTCAGCCCCAGCATTTT.

The V call is TRBV25-1, the J call TRBJ1-2, with D perhaps matching TRBD1 (5 bases). V shed 7 bases and J shed 1 base, with 10 bases lying between them. This CDR3 spans 13 amino acids. CDR1 and CDR2 (germline): MGHDK, SYGVNS. CDR3 nucleotides: TGTGCCAGCATGCGCCAGGGTAACTATGGCTACACCTTC. This encodes CASMRQGNYGYTF.

The J gene is TRBJ1-1, the V gene TRBV5-4; D might be TRBD1 (5 bases). Germline V gene data show CDR1 as SGHNT and CDR2 as YYREEE (reference sequence). The CDR3 has 15 residues. Trimming cost V 1 base and J 4 bases, with 14 bases left between them. The DNA of the CDR3 is TGTGCCAGCAGCTTGCCGTCGGGGGACGGCACTGAAGCTTTCTTT. It codes for CASSLPSGDGTEAFF.

The gene calls are TRBV6-5 and TRBJ2-1, with D perhaps matching TRBD1 (5 bases). Trimming removed 8 bases at V and 7 bases at J, with 15 bases between. The CDR3 sequence is 13 residues long. Germline values: CDR1 MNHEY, CDR2 SVGAGI. CDR3 sequence: CASSRGSINEQFF. CDR3 DNA: TGTGCCAGCTCTAGGGGAAGTATAAATGAGCAGTTCTTC.

This chain joins TRBV5-4 and TRBJ1-2; no clear D. Trimming took 4 bases from V and 6 from J, leaving 10 bases between them. The CDR3 length is 12 residues. From germline, CDR1 is SGHNT and CDR2 YYREEE (reference sequence). CDR3: CASSLLQDGYTF. DNA of the CDR3: TGTGCCAGCAGCCTTTTGCAGGATGGCTACACCTTC.

As regards this clone: The junction departs from germline at one end; a sequencing error may be responsible. The chain carries TRBV5-6 and TRBJ1-2; D might be TRBD1 (6 bases). The CDR3 sequence is 13 residues long. CDR1 SGHDT and CDR2 YYEEEE come from the germline V gene. CDR3 region: CTSSSRGNYGYTF. The CDR3 DNA follows: TGTACCAGCAGCTCCAGGGGTAACTATGGCTACACCTTC.

The chain employs TRBV9 and TRBJ2-3; 7 bases match TRBD2. V dropped 0 bases and J dropped 4; count of bases not matched to a gene: 8. The CDR3 is 16 amino acids. Germline CDR1 is SGDLS and CDR2 is YYNGEE. CDR3 amino acids: CASSVGGRVGADTQYF. In DNA, the CDR3 is TGTGCCAGCAGCGTAGGGGGGAGGGTTGGCGCAGATACGCAGTATTTT.

CDR3 region: CASSLMEGHYEQYF. CDR3 coding DNA: TGTGCCAGCAGCTTGATGGAAGGGCACTACGAGCAGTACTTC. The chain uses TRBV7-9 and TRBJ2-7; no clear D. Germline-derived CDR1 and CDR2 are SEHNR and FQNEAQ (reference sequence). CDR3 length: 14 residues. V shed 3 bases and J shed 3 bases, with 12 bases lying between them. Variable domain in full (rest from reference TRBV7-9 and TRBJ2-7): DTGVSQNPRHKITKRGQNVTFRCDPISEHNRLYWYRQTLGQGPEFLTYFQNEAQLEKSRLLSDRFSAERPKGSFSTLEIQRTEQGDSAMYLCASSLMEGHYEQYFGPGTRLTVT.

This chain links TRBV19 with TRBJ1-3; D may be TRBD1 (6 bases). The germline V gene has CDR1 LNHDA and CDR2 SQIVND (reference sequence). Trimming stripped 4 bases from V and 0 bases from J, with 10 bases between. CDR3 length: 15 amino acids. The CDR3 DNA follows: TGTGCCAGTAGTACAGGACAGAGCTCTGGAAACACCATATATTTT. Residues: CASSTGQSSGNTIYF.

V usage is TRBV19 and J usage is TRBJ1-2; D unresolved. The germline V gene encodes CDR1 LNHDA and CDR2 SQIVND (reference sequence). V shed 5 bases and J shed 4 bases, with 8 bases lying between them. This CDR3 region has 12 residues. The CDR3 spells CASSLGPYGYTF. The CDR3 DNA reads TGTGCCAGTAGTCTCGGACCCTATGGCTACACCTTC.

The chain is built from TRBV6-6 and TRBJ1-6; the D gene is possibly TRBD1 (5 bases). The V gene's germline CDR1 is MNHNY and CDR2 SVGAGI (reference sequence). This CDR3 is built from 13 residues. The ends were cut back, 8 bases at V and 7 bases at J, with 12 bases in the middle. The CDR3 sequence: CASGGRDNSPLHF. As DNA, the CDR3 is TGTGCCAGCGGTGGAAGGGACAATTCACCCCTCCACTTT.

The chain links TRBV14 to TRBJ2-7; TRBD1 agrees at 8 bases. Looked up from germline, CDR1 is SGHDN and CDR2 is FVKESK. The CDR3 runs to 15 residues. Germline trimming cut 2 bases from V and 6 bases from J; bases unmatched to any gene: 9. The CDR3 loop is CASSQRTGKGLEQYF. The CDR3 DNA is TGTGCCAGCAGCCAACGGACAGGGAAAGGGCTCGAGCAGTACTTC.